This T cell receptor beta chain was documented in a study of monozygotic twins with inflammatory bowel disease. Study-wide results and caveats: In these data, no single strong IBD-associated signal or clonotype received support.

The germline V gene encodes CDR1 SGHTA and CDR2 FQGNSA. This CDR3 is 11 amino acids long. Concerning this clonotype itself: Antigen: not known.

TCRdb reprocessed the 5' RACE reads and reports one entry per CDR3 protein, with no DNA. The listing contains about 380,000 distinct CDR3 sequences. V is TRBV7-2 and J is TRBJ2-1. This clonotype was obtained from a human donor with ulcerative colitis or Crohn's disease, or a healthy co-twin of an affected twin (not recorded which). The sequencing input was blood. This CDR3 reads CASSRQGEQFF.